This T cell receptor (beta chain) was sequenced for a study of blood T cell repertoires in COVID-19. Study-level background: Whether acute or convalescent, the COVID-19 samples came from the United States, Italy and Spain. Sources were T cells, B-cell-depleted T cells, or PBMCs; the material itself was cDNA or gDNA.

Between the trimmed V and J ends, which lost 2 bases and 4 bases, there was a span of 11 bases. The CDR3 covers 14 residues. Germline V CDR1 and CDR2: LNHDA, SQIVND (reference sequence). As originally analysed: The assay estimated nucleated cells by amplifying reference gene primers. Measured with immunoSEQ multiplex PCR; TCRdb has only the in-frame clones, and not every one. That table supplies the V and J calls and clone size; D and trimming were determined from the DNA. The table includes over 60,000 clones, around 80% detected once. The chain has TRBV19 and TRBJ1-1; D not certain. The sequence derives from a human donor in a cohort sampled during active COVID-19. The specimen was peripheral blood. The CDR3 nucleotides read TGTGCCAGTAGTATAAGAGGATTTGGCACTGAAGCTTTCTTT. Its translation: CASSIRGFGTEAFF.